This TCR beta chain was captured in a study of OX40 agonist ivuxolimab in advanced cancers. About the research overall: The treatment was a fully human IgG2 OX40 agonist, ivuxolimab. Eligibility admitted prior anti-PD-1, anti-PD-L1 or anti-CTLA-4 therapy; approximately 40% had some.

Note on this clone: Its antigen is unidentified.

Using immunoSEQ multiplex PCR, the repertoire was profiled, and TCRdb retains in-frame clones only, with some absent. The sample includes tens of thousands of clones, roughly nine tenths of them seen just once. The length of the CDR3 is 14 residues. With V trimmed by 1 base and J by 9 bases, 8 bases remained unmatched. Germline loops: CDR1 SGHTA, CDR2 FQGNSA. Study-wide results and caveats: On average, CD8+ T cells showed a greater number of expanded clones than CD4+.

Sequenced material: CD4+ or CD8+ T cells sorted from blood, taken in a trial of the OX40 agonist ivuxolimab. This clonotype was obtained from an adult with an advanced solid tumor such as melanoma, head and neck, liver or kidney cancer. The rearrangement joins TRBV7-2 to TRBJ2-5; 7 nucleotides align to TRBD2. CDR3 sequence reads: CASSLGGRAAPQYF. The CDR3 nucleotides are TGTGCCAGCAGCTTAGGAGGGAGGGCAGCTCCCCAGTACTTC.